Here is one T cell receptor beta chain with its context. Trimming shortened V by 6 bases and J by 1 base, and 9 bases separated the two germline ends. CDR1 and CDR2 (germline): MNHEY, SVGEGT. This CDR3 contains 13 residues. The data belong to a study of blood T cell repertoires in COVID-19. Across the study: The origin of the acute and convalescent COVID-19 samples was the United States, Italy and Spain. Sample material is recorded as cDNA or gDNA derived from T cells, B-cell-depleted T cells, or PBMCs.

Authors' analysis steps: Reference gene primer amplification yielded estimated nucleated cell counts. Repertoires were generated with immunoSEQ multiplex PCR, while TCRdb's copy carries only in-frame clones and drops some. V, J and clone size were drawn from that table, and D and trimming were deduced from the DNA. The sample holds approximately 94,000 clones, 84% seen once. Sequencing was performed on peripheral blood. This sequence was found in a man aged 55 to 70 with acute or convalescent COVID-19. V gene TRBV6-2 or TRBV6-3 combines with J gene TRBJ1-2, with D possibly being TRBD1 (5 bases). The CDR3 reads CASSRDSNYGYTF. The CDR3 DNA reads TGTGCCAGCAGCAGAGACAGTAACTATGGCTACACCTTC.